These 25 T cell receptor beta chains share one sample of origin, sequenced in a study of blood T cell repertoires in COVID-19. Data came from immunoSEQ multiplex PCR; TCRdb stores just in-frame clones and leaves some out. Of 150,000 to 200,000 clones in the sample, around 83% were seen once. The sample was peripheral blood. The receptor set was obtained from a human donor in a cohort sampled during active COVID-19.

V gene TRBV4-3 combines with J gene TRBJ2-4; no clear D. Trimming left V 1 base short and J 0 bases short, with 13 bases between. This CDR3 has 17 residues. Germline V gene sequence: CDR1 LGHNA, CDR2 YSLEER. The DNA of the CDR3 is TGCGCCAGCAGCCAAGGAGCTACCGTTGGAGCCAAAAACATTCAGTACTTC. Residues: CASSQGATVGAKNIQYF.

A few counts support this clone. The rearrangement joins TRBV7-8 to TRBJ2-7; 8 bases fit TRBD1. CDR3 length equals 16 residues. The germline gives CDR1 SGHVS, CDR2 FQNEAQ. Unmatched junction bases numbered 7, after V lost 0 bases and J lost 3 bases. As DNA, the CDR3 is TGTGCCAGCAGCTTAGCGGTTGGACAGGGCCTCTACGAGCAGTACTTC. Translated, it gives CASSLAVGQGLYEQYF.

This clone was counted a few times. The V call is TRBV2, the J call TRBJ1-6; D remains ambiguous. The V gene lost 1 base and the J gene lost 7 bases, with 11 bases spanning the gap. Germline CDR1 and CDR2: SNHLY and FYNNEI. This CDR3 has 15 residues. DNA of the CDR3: TGTGCCAGCAGTGAAGGTCAGGTTACGAATTCACCCCTCCACTTT. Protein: CASSEGQVTNSPLHF. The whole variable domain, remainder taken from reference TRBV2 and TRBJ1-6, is EPEVTQTPSHQVTQMGQEVILRCVPISNHLYFYWYRQILGQKVEFLVSFYNNEISEKSEIFDDQFSVERPDGSNFTLKIRSTKLEDSAMYFCASSEGQVTNSPLHFGNGTRLTVT.

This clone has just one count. CDR3 coding DNA: TGTGCCACCAGTTTAGCGGGAGGATCAATTGGCACCGGGGAGCTGTTTTTT. Protein product: CATSLAGGSIGTGELFF. The chain uses TRBV24-1 and TRBJ2-2; 10 bases agree with TRBD2. With V trimmed by 6 bases and J by 4 bases, 10 bases remained unmatched. Germline V gives CDR1 KGHDR, CDR2 SFDVKD. The CDR3 runs 17 residues.

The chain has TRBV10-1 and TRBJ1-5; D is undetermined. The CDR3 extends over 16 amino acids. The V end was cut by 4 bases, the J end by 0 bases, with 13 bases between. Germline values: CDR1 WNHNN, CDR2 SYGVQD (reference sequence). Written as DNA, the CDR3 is TGCGCCAGCAGTGGCCCGCCCTCCTATAGCAATCAGCCCCAGCATTTT. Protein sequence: CASSGPPSYSNQPQHF.

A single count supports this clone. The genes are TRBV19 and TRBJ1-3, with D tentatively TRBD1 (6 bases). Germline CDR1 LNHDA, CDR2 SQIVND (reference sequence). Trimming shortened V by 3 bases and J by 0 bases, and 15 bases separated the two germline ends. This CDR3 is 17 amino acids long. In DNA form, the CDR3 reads TGTGCCAGTAGTATTAGCTCTCAGGGGTACTCTGGAAACACCATATATTTT. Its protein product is CASSISSQGYSGNTIYF. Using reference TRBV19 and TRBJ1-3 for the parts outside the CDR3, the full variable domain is DGGITQSPKYLFRKEGQNVTLSCEQNLNHDAMYWYRQDPGQGLRLIYYSQIVNDFQKGDIAEGYSVSREKKESFPLTVTSAQKNPTAFYLCASSISSQGYSGNTIYFGEGSWLTVV.

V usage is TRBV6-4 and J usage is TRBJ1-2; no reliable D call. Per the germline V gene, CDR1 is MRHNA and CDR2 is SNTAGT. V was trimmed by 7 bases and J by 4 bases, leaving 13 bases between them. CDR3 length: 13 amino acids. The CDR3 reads CASIHRDRYGYTF. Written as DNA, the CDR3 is TGTGCCAGCATCCACCGGGATCGCTATGGCTACACCTTC.

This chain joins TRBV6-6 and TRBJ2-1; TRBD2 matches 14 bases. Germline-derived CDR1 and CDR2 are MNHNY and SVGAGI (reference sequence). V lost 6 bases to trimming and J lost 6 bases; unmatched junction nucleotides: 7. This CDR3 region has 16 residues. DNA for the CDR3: TGTGCCAGCAGCCTGGGACTAGCGGGAGTCGGCAATGAGCAGTTCTTC. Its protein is CASSLGLAGVGNEQFF.

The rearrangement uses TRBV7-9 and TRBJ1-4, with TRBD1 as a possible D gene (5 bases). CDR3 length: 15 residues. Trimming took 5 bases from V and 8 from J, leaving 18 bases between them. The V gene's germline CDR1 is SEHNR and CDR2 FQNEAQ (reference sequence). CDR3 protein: CASSPEAGGREKLFF. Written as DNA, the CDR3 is TGTGCCAGCAGCCCCGAGGCCGGGGGACGCGAAAAACTGTTTTTT.

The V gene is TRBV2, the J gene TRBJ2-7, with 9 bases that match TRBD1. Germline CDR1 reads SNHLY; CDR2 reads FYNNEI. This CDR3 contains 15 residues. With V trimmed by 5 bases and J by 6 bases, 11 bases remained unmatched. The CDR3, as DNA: TGTGCCAGCAGTCGCCCGGGACAGGGCTTTATCGAGCAGTACTTC. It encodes CASSRPGQGFIEQYF.

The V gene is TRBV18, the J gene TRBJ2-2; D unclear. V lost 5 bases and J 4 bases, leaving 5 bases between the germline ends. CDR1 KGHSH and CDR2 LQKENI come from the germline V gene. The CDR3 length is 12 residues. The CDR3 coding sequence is TGTGCCAGCTCAGCAGGCACCGGGGAGCTGTTTTTT. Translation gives CASSAGTGELFF.

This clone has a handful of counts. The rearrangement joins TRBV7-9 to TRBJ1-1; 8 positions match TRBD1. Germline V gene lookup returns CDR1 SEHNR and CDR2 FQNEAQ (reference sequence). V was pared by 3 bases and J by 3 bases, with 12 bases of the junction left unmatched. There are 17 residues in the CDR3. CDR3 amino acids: CASSFADRAGFDTEAFF. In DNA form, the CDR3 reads TGTGCCAGCAGCTTCGCGGACAGGGCTGGTTTCGACACTGAAGCTTTCTTT.

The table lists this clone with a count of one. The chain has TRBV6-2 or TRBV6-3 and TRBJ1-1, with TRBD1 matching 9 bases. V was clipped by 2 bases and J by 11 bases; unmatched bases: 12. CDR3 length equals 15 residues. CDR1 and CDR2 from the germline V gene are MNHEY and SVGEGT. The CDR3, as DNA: TGTGCCAGCAGTTACCCCGGACAGGGGATGCCTCGGGCTTTCTTT. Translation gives CASSYPGQGMPRAFF.

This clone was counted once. The CDR3 DNA follows: TGTGCCAGCAGTTCCGGAATCCGACTAGCGGGAAACTCCTACGAGCAGTACTTC. It encodes CASSSGIRLAGNSYEQYF. V usage is TRBV7-2 and J usage is TRBJ2-7; 11 bases fit TRBD2. Germline V gives CDR1 SGHTA, CDR2 FQGNSA. The junction had 13 bases not matched to a gene; V was cut back by 6 bases and J by 0 bases. The CDR3 is 18 residues long.

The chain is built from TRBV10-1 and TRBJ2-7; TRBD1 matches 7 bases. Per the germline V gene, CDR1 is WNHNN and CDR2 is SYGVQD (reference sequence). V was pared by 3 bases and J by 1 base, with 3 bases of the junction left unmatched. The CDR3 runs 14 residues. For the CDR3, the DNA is TGCGCCAGCAGTGACCCGGACAGGTCCTACGAGCAGTACTTC. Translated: CASSDPDRSYEQYF.

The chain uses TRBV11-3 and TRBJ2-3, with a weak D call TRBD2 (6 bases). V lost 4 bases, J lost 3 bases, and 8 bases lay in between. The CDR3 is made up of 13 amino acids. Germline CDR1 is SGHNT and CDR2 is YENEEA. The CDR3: CASSSGVTDTQYF. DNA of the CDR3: TGTGCCAGCAGCTCGGGGGTTACAGATACGCAGTATTTT.

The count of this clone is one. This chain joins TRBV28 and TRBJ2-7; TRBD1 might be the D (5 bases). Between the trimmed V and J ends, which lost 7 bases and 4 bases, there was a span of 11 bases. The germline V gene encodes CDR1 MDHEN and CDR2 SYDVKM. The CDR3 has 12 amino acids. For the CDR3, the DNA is TGTGCCAGCACCCGCCCAGGGTACGAGCAGTACTTC. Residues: CASTRPGYEQYF.

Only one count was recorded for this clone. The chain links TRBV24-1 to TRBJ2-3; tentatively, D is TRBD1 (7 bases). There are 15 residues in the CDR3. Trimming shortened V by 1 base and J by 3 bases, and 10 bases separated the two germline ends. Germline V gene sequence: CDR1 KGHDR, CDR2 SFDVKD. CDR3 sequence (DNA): TGTGCCACCAGTGATTTCCAGGGGGGTACAGATACGCAGTATTTT. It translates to CATSDFQGGTDTQYF.

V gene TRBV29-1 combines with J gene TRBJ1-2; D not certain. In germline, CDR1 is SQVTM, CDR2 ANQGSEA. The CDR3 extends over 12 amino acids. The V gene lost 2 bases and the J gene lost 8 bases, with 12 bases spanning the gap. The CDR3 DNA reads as TGCAGCGTTGAACGAGGGCTGTACGGCTACACCTTC. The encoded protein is CSVERGLYGYTF.

The CDR3 DNA is TGTGCCAGCAGTCTGACAGGGTACAATCAGCCCCAGCATTTT. This codes for CASSLTGYNQPQHF. V is TRBV2 and J is TRBJ1-5; TRBD1 matches 7 bases. Germline CDR1 and CDR2: SNHLY and FYNNEI. J lost 3 bases, V lost 5 bases, and 4 bases had no gene match. The CDR3 extends over 14 amino acids.

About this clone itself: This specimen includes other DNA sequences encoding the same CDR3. CDR3 in amino acids: CASSPGGAGANVLTF. CDR3 in DNA: TGTGCCAGCAGTCCAGGGGGAGCTGGGGCCAACGTCCTGACTTTC. The V call is TRBV6-5, the J call TRBJ2-6; 7 bases line up with TRBD1. Germline values: CDR1 MNHEY, CDR2 SVGAGI. The V segment lost 5 bases and the J segment 2 bases; nucleotides outside the gene matches: 3. The CDR3 is 15 amino acids.

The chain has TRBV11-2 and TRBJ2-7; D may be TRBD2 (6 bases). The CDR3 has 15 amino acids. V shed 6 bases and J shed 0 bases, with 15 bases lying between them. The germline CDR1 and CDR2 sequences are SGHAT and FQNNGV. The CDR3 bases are TGTGCCAGCAGGTCTCCCGGGACTGGCTCCTACGAGCAGTACTTC. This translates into CASRSPGTGSYEQYF.

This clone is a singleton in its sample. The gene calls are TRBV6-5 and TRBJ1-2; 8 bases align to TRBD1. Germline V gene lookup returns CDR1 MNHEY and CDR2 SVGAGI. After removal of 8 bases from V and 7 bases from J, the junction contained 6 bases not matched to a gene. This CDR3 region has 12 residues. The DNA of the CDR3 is TGTGCCAGCTACAGGGGGGGGGCTGGCTACACCTTC. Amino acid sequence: CASYRGGAGYTF.

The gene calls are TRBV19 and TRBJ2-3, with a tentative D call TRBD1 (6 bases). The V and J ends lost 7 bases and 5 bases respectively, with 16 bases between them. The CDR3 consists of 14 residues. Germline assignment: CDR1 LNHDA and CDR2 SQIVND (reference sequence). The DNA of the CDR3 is TGTGCCAGTACCCTAGGGGGACATAGAGATACGCAGTATTTT. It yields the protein CASTLGGHRDTQYF.

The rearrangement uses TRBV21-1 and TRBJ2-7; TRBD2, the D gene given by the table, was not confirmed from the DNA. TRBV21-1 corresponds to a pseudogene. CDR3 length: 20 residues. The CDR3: CASSKESCTSGRCFHYEQYF. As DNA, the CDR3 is TGTGCCAGCAGCAAAGAGTCCTGCACTAGCGGGAGGTGCTTTCACTACGAGCAGTACTTC.